The sample holds many counts of the clone carrying this TCR beta chain. Molecular barcoding with unique molecular identifiers was used for the TCRbeta library. TCRdb analysed the PCR reads with MiXCR anew, one entry per CDR3 protein. The sample gives around 230,000 distinct CDR3 sequences, roughly 18% of which show up once; 43% is in the top ten. Unmatched junction bases numbered 13, after V lost 7 bases and J lost 2 bases. The length of the CDR3 is 16 residues. The data were obtained in a study of T-cell reconstitution after alpha-beta-depleted transplantation in children. V is TRBV12-3 or TRBV12-4 and J is TRBJ2-5; 7 bases agree with TRBD2. The sequence derives from a male patient aged 2 to 10 who had a stem cell transplant for acute lymphoblastic leukemia, so the T cells may come from the graft donor. The starting material was PBMCs, mostly from graft donor cells, obtained 360 days after TCRalphabeta/CD19-depleted stem cell transplant. The chain's CDR3 is CASNPTELARQETQYF. DNA for the CDR3: TGTGCCAGCAACCCCACGGAACTAGCGAGGCAAGAGACCCAGTACTTC.